This entry features one T cell receptor beta chain sequence. Its cognate antigen is unknown. V dropped 6 bases and J dropped 0 bases, with 6 bases sitting between them. From germline, CDR1 is MDHEN and CDR2 SYDVKM. The CDR3 has 13 residues. These data come from a study of early T cells in non-severe SARS-CoV-2 infection. Background on the study: Unpaired chains resulted from sequencing bulk RNA of unsorted whole blood. General observations from the study: There was a bias toward anti-spike CD8 responses in VDJdb matching, which missed private and CD4 specificities.

The protocol attached unique molecular identifiers to individual cDNA molecules. TCRdb reanalysed the 5' RACE reads using MiXCR and keeps one entry per CDR3 protein. The data contain 80,000 to 95,000 distinct CDR3 sequences, 12% to 15% of them singletons. The source material was whole blood. This clonotype was sampled from an adult who was a healthcare worker with PCR-confirmed SARS-CoV-2 infection or an uninfected control (not recorded which). The chain has TRBV28 and TRBJ1-3; D remains ambiguous. As DNA, the CDR3 is TGTGCCAGCAGCGAGAGCTCTGGAAACACCATATATTTT. This codes for CASSESSGNTIYF.